The entry below gives a single TCR beta chain sequence along with its context. The antigen remains undetermined. CDR3 length: 15 residues. CDR1 and CDR2 (germline): SEHNR, FQNEAQ (reference sequence). The V end was cut by 7 bases, the J end by 5 bases, with 20 bases between. Described time point: recipient sample about 28 days before transplant, after cytoreduction. This sample is drawn from a study of T cell clonotyping in hematopoietic cell transplantation. Looking at the study overall: Cytoreduction preceded collection of pretransplant recipient samples.

The study's findings and limits: Few recipient clonotypes overlapped donors; over 97% were de novo at given depth. No sorting was done, leaving CD4 and CD8 contributions mixed.

The assay was immunoSEQ multiplex PCR, and TCRdb's table has in-frame clones only and misses some. The sample has roughly 80,000 clones; around 96% are singletons. Sequencing was performed on peripheral blood mononuclear cells, taken before stem cell transplant. The origin of this receptor is a woman in her forties or fifties with acute myeloid leukemia. Some clones in this sample may be carry-over from other donors' samples. The chain links TRBV7-9 to TRBJ2-5; D remains ambiguous. CDR3 in amino acids: CASTPYSADGETQYF. CDR3 bases: TGTGCCAGCACCCCCTATTCGGCAGACGGGGAGACCCAGTACTTC. The full variable domain, in which reference TRBV7-9 and TRBJ2-5 provide the parts outside the CDR3, is DTGVSQNPRHKITKRGQNVTFRCDPISEHNRLYWYRQTLGQGPEFLTYFQNEAQLEKSRLLSDRFSAERPKGSFSTLEIQRTEQGDSAMYLCASTPYSADGETQYFGPGTRLLVL.